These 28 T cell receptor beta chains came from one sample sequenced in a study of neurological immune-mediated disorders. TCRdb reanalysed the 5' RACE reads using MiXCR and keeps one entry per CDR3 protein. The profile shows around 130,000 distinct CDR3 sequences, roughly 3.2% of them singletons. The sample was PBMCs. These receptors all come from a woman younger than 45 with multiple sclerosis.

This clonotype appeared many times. The CDR3 here is CASSLGAAALGEQYF. The CDR3, as DNA: TGTGCCAGCAGTTTAGGGGCGGCGGCTCTGGGGGAGCAGTACTTC. The chain links TRBV12-3 or TRBV12-4 to TRBJ2-7; D call uncertain. Trimming removed 1 base from V and 7 bases from J, with 17 bases in between. The CDR3 runs to 15 residues.

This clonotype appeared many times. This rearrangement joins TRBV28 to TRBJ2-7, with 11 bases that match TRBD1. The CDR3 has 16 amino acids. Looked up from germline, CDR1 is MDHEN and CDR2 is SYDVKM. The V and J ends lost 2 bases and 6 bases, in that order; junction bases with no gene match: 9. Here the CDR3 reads CASSLAARDRGSEQYF. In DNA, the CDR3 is TGTGCCAGCAGTTTAGCAGCGAGGGACAGGGGGAGCGAGCAGTACTTC. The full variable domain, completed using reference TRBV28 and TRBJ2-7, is DVKVTQSSRYLVKRTGEKVFLECVQDMDHENMFWYRQDPGLGLRLIYFSYDVKMKEKGDIPEGYSVSREKKERFSLILESASTNQTSMYLCASSLAARDRGSEQYFGPGTRLTVT.

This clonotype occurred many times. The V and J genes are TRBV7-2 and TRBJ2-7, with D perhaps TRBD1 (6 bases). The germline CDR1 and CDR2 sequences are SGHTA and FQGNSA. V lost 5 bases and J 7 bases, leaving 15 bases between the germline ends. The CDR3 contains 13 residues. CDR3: CASSTRGIREQYF. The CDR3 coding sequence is TGTGCCAGCAGCACGAGGGGGATACGGGAGCAGTACTTC.

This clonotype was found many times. The CDR3 spells CASSAGGLAGGSGTQYF. The DNA for the CDR3 is TGTGCCAGCAGCGCTGGGGGACTAGCGGGGGGCAGTGGTACGCAGTATTTT. The rearrangement links TRBV12-3 or TRBV12-4 to TRBJ2-3; 15 bases match TRBD2. V dropped 6 bases and J dropped 8; count of bases not matched to a gene: 12. The CDR3 runs 17 residues.

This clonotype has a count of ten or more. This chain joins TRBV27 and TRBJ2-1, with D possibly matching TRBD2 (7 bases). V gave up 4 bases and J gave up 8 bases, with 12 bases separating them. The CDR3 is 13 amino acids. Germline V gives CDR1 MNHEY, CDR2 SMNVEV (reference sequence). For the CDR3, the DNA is TGTGCCAGCAGTTCGGGGGGCCCCTATGAGCAGTTCTTC. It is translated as CASSSGGPYEQFF.

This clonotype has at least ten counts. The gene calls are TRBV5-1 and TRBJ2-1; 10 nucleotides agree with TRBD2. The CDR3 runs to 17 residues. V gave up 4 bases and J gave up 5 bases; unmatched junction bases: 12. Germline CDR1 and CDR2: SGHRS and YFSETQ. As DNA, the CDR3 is TGCGCCAGCAGCCTCACCTCCTGGACTAGCGGTAACAATGAGCAGTTCTTC. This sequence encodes CASSLTSWTSGNNEQFF.

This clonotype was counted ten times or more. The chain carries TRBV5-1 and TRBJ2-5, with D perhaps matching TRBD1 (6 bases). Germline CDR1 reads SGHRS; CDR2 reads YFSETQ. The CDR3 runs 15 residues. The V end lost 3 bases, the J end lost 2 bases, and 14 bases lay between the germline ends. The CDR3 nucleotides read TGCGCCAGCAGCTGGAGAGGTCAGGGGCAAGAGACCCAGTACTTC. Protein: CASSWRGQGQETQYF.

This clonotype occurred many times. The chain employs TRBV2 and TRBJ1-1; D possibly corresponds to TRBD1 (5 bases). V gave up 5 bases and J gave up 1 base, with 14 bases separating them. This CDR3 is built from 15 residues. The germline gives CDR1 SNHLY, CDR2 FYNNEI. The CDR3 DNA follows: TGTGCCAGCAGTCGGACACCCCGGGGGAACACTGAAGCTTTCTTT. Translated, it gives CASSRTPRGNTEAFF. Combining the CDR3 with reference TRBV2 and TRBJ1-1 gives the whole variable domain EPEVTQTPSHQVTQMGQEVILRCVPISNHLYFYWYRQILGQKVEFLVSFYNNEISEKSEIFDDQFSVERPDGSNFTLKIRSTKLEDSAMYFCASSRTPRGNTEAFFGQGTRLTVV.

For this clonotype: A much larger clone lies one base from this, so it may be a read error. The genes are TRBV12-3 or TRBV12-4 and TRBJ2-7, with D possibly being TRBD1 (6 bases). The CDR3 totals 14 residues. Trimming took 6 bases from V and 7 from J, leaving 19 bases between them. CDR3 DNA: TGTGCCAGCAGCAAGTTACAGGGTATCGAAGAGCAGTACTTC. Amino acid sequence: CASSKLQGIEEQYF.

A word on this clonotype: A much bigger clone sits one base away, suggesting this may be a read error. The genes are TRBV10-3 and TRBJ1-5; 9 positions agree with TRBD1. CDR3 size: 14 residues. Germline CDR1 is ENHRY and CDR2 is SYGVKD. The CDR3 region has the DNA TGTGCCATCCTGTGGACAGGGGCTAATCAGCACCAGCATTTT. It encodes CAILWTGANQHQHF.

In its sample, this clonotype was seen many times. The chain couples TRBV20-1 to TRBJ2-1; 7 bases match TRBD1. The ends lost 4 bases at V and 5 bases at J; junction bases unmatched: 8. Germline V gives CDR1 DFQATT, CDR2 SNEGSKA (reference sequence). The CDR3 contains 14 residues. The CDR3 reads CSAIEGAIDNEQFF. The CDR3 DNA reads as TGCAGTGCTATCGAGGGGGCAATCGACAATGAGCAGTTCTTC.

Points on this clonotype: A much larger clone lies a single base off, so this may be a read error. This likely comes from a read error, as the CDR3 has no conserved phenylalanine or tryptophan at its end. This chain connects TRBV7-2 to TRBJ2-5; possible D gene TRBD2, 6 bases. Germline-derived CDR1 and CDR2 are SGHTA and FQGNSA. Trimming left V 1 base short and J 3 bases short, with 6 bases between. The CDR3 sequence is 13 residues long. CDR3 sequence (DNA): TGTGCCAGCAGCTTAGGGACTAAAGAGACCCAGTACTGC. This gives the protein CASSLGTKETQYC.

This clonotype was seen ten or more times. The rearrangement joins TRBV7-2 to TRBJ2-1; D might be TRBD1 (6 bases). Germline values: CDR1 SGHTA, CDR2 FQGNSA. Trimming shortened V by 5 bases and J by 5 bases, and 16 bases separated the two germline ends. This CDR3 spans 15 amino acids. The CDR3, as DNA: TGTGCCAGCAGCCCCTTAGGGGGTCGCAACAATGAGCAGTTCTTC. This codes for CASSPLGGRNNEQFF.

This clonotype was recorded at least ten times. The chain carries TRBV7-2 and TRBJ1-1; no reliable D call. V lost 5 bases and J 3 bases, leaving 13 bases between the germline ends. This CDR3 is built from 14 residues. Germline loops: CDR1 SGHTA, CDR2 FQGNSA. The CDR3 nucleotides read TGTGCCAGCAGCCCGGATCGATATGACACTGAAGCTTTCTTT. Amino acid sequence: CASSPDRYDTEAFF.

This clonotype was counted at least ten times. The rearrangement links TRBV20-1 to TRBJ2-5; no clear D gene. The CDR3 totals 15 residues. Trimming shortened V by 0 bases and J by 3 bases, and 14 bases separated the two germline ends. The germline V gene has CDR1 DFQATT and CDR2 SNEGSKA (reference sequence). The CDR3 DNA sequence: TGCAGTGCTAGAGATGCATTTGGGTCAGAAGAGACCCAGTACTTC. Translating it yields CSARDAFGSEETQYF.

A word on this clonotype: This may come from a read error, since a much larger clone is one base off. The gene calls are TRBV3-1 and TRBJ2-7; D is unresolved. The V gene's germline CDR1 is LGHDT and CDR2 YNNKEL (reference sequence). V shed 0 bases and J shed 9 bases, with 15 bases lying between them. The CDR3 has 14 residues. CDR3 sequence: CASSQDRPDIAQYF. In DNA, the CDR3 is TGTGCCAGCAGCCAAGATCGACCTGACATCGCGCAGTACTTC.

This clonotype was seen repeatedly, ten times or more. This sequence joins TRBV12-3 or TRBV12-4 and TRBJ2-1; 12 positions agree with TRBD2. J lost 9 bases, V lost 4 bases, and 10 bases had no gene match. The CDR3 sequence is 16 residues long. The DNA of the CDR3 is TGTGCCAGCAGTTCACGACTAGCGGGAGTCCCTACTGAGCAGTTCTTC. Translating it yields CASSSRLAGVPTEQFF.

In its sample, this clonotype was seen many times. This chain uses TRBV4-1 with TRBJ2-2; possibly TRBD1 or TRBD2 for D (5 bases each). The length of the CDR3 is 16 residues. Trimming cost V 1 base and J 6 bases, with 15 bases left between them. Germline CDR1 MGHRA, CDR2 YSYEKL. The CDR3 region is CASSQAQGTLSGELFF. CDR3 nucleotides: TGCGCCAGCAGCCAAGCCCAAGGGACCCTCTCCGGGGAGCTGTTTTTT.

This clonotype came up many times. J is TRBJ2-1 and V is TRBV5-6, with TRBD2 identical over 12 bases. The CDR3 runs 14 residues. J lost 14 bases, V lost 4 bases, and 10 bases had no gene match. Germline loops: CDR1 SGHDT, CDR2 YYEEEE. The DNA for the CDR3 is TGTGCCAGCAGCGAACTAGCGGGGGGCCCTAGGGAGTTCTTC. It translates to CASSELAGGPREFF.

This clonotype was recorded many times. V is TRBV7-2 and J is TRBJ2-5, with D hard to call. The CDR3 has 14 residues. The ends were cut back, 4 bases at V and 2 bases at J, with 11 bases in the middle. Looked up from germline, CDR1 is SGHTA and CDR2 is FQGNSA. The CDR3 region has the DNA TGTGCCAGCAGCTCGACTCAGCGACAAGAGACCCAGTACTTC. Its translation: CASSSTQRQETQYF.

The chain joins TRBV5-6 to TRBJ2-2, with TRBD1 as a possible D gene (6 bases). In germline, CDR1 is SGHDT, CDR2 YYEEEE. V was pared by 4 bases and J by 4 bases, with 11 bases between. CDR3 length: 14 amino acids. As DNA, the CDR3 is TGTGCCAGCAGCCCCATAGGGGGCACCGGGGAGCTGTTTTTT. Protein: CASSPIGGTGELFF.

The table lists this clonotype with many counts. Written as DNA, the CDR3 is TGCAGCGCATTGGCAAATCAGGAGGCTTTCTTT. Its protein is CSALANQEAFF. The chain recombines TRBV29-1 with TRBJ1-1; D unresolved. Per the germline V gene, CDR1 is SQVTM and CDR2 is ANQGSEA. This CDR3 spans 11 amino acids. V lost 7 bases and J lost 11, with 17 bases in between. Variable domain in full (rest from reference TRBV29-1 and TRBJ1-1): SAVISQKPSRDICQRGTSLTIQCQVDSQVTMMFWYRQQPGQSLTLIATANQGSEATYESGFVIDKFPISRPNLTFSTLTVSNMSPEDSSIYLCSALANQEAFFGQGTRLTVV.

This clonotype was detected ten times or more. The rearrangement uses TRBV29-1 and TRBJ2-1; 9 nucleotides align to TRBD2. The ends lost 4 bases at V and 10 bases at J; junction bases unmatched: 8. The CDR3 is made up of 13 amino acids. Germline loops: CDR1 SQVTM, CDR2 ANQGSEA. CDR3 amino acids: CSVASGKDTEQFF. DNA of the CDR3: TGCAGCGTTGCTAGCGGGAAAGATACGGAGCAGTTCTTC.

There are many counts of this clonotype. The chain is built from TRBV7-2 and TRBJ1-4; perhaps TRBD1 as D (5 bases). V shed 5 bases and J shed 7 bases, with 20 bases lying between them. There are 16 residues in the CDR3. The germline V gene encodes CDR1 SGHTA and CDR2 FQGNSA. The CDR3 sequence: CASSTRPAGGGEKLFF. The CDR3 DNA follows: TGTGCCAGCAGCACCCGGCCAGCGGGGGGAGGTGAAAAACTGTTTTTT.

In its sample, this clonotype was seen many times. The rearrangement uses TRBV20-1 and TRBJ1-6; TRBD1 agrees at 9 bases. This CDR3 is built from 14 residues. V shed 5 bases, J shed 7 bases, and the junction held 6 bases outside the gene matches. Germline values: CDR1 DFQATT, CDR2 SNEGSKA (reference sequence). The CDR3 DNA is TGCAGTGCTCTCCCCGGACAGGGGAATTCACCCCTCCACTTT. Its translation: CSALPGQGNSPLHF.

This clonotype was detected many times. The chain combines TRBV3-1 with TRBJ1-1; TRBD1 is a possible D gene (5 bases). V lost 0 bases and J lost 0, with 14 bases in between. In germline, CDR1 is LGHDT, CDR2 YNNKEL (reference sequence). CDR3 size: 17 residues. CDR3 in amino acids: CASSQDAGVAMNTEAFF. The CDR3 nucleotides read TGTGCCAGCAGCCAAGATGCGGGGGTCGCCATGAACACTGAAGCTTTCTTT.

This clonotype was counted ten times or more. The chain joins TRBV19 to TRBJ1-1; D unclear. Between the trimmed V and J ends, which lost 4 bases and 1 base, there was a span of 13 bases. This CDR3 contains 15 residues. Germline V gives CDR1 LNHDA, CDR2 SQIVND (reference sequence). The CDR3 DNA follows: TGTGCCAGTAGTAAAACCGGGCTCCAGAACACTGAAGCTTTCTTT. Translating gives CASSKTGLQNTEAFF.

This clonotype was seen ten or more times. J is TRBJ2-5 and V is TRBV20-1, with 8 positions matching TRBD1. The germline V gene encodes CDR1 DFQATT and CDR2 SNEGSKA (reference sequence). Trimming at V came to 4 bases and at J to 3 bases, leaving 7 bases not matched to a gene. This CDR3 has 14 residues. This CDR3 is CSATRTGQEETQYF. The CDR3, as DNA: TGCAGTGCTACCAGGACAGGGCAGGAAGAGACCCAGTACTTC.